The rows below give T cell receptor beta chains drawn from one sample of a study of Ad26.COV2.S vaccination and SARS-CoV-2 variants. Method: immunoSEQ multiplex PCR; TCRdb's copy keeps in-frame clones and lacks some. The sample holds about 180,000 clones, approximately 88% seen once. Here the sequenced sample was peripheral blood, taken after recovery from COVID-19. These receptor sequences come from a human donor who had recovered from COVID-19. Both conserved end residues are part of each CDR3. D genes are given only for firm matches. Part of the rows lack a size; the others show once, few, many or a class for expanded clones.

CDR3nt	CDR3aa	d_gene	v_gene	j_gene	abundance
TGCGCCAGCAGTCCCCCGGATCCCAATAGGAGTCAGCCCCAGCATTTT	CASSPPDPNRSQPQHF	-	TRBV23-1	TRBJ1-5	-
TGTGCCAGCTGTGGCAGGGTACTAGGTGAAAAACTGTTTTTT	CASCGRVLGEKLFF	-	TRBV7-4	TRBJ1-4	-
TGTGCCAGTGAGAGCGGGAGGGACTACAATGAGCAGTTCTTC	CASESGRDYNEQFF	TRBD2	TRBV19	TRBJ2-1	few
TGTGCCAGCTCACTTGACCGCTACGAGCAGTACTTC	CASSLDRYEQYF	-	TRBV18	TRBJ2-7	-
TGTGCCAGCTCCCTGGGACAGGCGGTCGACCGGCAGTTCTTC	CASSLGQAVDRQFF	TRBD1	TRBV18	TRBJ2-1	-
TGTGCCAGCAGCGTCGGGATTACCGAGGAGACCCAGTACTTC	CASSVGITEETQYF	-	TRBV9	TRBJ2-5	once
TGTGCCACCAGCTCTGGGGGACCGTATGGCGGGGAGCTGTTTTTT	CATSSGGPYGGELFF	-	TRBV15	TRBJ2-2	-
TGTGCCACCAGCAGAGTCTCAACCTGGGAGAATAGCAATCAGCCCCAGCATTTT	CATSRVSTWENSNQPQHF	-	TRBV15	TRBJ1-5	-
TGTGCCAGCTCACCACAAGGGAACACCGGTCAGCCCCAGCATTTT	CASSPQGNTGQPQHF	-	TRBV18	TRBJ1-5	once
TGTGCCAGCAGCTTATTCTCTAGCTACGAGCAGTACTTC	CASSLFSSYEQYF	-	TRBV7-2	TRBJ2-7	-
TGTGCCAGCAGCCGGAGCCCAGGACGAGAGACCCAGTACTTC	CASSRSPGRETQYF	-	TRBV5-4	TRBJ2-5	once
TGTGCCATCAGTGAGTCGAAGCGACCTAATTCACCCCTCCACTTT	CAISESKRPNSPLHF	-	TRBV10-3	TRBJ1-6	-
TGTGCCAGCAGCACCACTAGCCCCTCCAATTCACCCCTCCACTTT	CASSTTSPSNSPLHF	-	TRBV5-6	TRBJ1-6	few
TGTGCCAGCAGCCTCGGGACTAGAGGCTACGAGCAGTACTTC	CASSLGTRGYEQYF	TRBD2	TRBV7-8	TRBJ2-7	-
TGTGCTAGTGGTTCCCCAAACTATGGCTACACCTTC	CASGSPNYGYTF	-	TRBV12-5	TRBJ1-2	-
TGTGCCAGCAGCTTGGGGCAGAACTATGGCTACACCTTC	CASSLGQNYGYTF	-	TRBV5-6	TRBJ1-2	-
TGTGCCAGCAGCCAAGGCCGTCTCGGGAGGGTCACCGGGGAGCTGTTTTTT	CASSQGRLGRVTGELFF	TRBD2	TRBV4-2	TRBJ2-2	-
TGTGCCAGCAGCCCAGCGGCTAGCGGCACCTACGAGCAGTACTTC	CASSPAASGTYEQYF	TRBD2	TRBV9	TRBJ2-7	-
TGCGCCAGCAGCCAAGGTCCGGTGGTAGCAGCAGATACGCAGTATTTT	CASSQGPVVAADTQYF	-	TRBV4-1	TRBJ2-3	-
TGTGCCAGCAGTTACTCCCCGGGGGCGGGTGGAAACACCATATATTTT	CASSYSPGAGGNTIYF	-	TRBV6-5	TRBJ1-3	few
TGTGCCAGCAGCCAAGATAAAAAAATTAACTATGGCTACACCTTC	CASSQDKKINYGYTF	-	TRBV4-2	TRBJ1-2	-
TGTGCCAGCAGGCGGGGGGACATTGGCTACACCTTC	CASRRGDIGYTF	-	TRBV7-9	TRBJ1-2	few
TGTGCCAGCACCCTGTGGGGGGGAAACACCATATATTTT	CASTLWGGNTIYF	-	TRBV5-4	TRBJ1-3	-
TGTGCCAGCAGCCAAAGACAGGGCCATGAGCAGTTCTTC	CASSQRQGHEQFF	TRBD1	TRBV3-1/TRBV3-2	TRBJ2-1	-
TGTGCCACCAGCAGGGACAGGGGTTCTAACTATGGCTACACCTTC	CATSRDRGSNYGYTF	TRBD1	TRBV15	TRBJ1-2	-
TGTGCCAGCAGCCAAGCAGGTCTAGCTGATTACGAGCAGTACTTC	CASSQAGLADYEQYF	-	TRBV3-1/TRBV3-2	TRBJ2-7	-
TGTGCCAGCAGGTGGACTAGCCTCAGCACAGATACGCAGTATTTT	CASRWTSLSTDTQYF	TRBD2	TRBV27	TRBJ2-3	-
TGTGCCAGTAGTGCAAGACTAGTCAGCTCCTACGAGCAGTACTTC	CASSARLVSSYEQYF	-	TRBV19	TRBJ2-7	-
TGTGCCAGCAGCGGTGCGGGACAGCAATCCTACGAGCAGTACTTC	CASSGAGQQSYEQYF	-	TRBV7-6	TRBJ2-7	-
TGTGCCAGCAGTTTGTCTACTAATCAGCCCCAGCATTTT	CASSLSTNQPQHF	-	TRBV27	TRBJ1-5	-
TGTGCCAGCAGTCCCGGGCCCTCCTACGAGCAGTACTTC	CASSPGPSYEQYF	-	TRBV6-5	TRBJ2-7	once
TGTGCCAGCAGCTTAGAAACGGGGGGCCTAAGCGGGGAGCTGTTTTTT	CASSLETGGLSGELFF	-	TRBV7-2	TRBJ2-2	-
TGTGCCTGGATGAGGATCGGGGGAATACTGTTTTTT	CAWMRIGGILFF	-	TRBV30	TRBJ1-4	-
TGTGCCAGCAGCCCGACGCTAGGGCCCCAGTTCTTC	CASSPTLGPQFF	-	TRBV7-8	TRBJ2-1	-
TGCGCCAGCAGCTTGGCCCCGATGGGTCGGGAGCTCTACAATGAGCAGTTCTTC	CASSLAPMGRELYNEQFF	-	TRBV5-1	TRBJ2-1	-
TGTGCTAGTGGAATAGAGAATACGCAGTATTTT	CASGIENTQYF	-	TRBV12-5	TRBJ2-3	once
TGTGCCACCGGGGACAGAAGAGGGACTGAAGCTTTCTTT	CATGDRRGTEAFF	TRBD1	TRBV15	TRBJ1-1	-
TGTGCCAGCAGTCTACTAGCGCCTCACACAGATACGCAGTATTTT	CASSLLAPHTDTQYF	TRBD2	TRBV6-2/TRBV6-3	TRBJ2-3	-
TGTGCCAGCAGTGAAGTGGGGTGGGGAGAGACCCAGTACTTC	CASSEVGWGETQYF	-	TRBV2	TRBJ2-5	few
TGTGCCAGCTCACCAGGGAGAGTTTCTGGAAACACCATATATTTT	CASSPGRVSGNTIYF	-	TRBV18	TRBJ1-3	-
TGTGCCAGCAGTATCAGGAACACTGAAGCTTTCTTT	CASSIRNTEAFF	-	TRBV28	TRBJ1-1	-
TGTGCCAGCAGTTCCCTCGAGACACAAGAGACCCAGTACTTC	CASSSLETQETQYF	-	TRBV7-2	TRBJ2-5	-
TGTGCCAGCAGCGGGGGACAGACCCACTACAATGAGCAGTTCTTC	CASSGGQTHYNEQFF	TRBD1	TRBV9	TRBJ2-1	once
TGTGCCAGCAGCTTAGAGCGGTATGGGGAGCAGTTCTTC	CASSLERYGEQFF	-	TRBV7-2	TRBJ2-1	few
TGTGCCAGCAGCTTGGAAGACGAGACCCAGTACTTC	CASSLEDETQYF	-	TRBV5-6	TRBJ2-5	once
TGTGCCAGCAGTGGCCGGAATGAGCAGTTCTTC	CASSGRNEQFF	-	TRBV27	TRBJ2-1	once
TGTGCCAGCCGGGACACCGGGACTTACTCCTACGAGCAGTACTTC	CASRDTGTYSYEQYF	-	TRBV6-5	TRBJ2-7	-
TGCGCCAGCAGCTTGATAGCGGCCGGCACCGGGGAGCTGTTTTTT	CASSLIAAGTGELFF	-	TRBV5-1	TRBJ2-2	-
TGTGCCAGCAGTTTTTCCGTCAGGGGAAGAGATACGCAGTATTTT	CASSFSVRGRDTQYF	-	TRBV28	TRBJ2-3	-
TGCGCCAGCAGCTTGAGCTCCACCCGGGGCACTGAAGCTTTCTTT	CASSLSSTRGTEAFF	-	TRBV5-1	TRBJ1-1	-
TGTGCCAGTAGTAGTCAGACTAGAAACTATGGCTACACCTTC	CASSSQTRNYGYTF	-	TRBV19	TRBJ1-2	-
TGTGCCAGCAGTTACGCGGACGGATACGAGCAGTACTTC	CASSYADGYEQYF	-	TRBV6-5	TRBJ2-7	once
TGTGCCAGCAGTTTATCCGGGACATTGAACACTGAAGCTTTCTTT	CASSLSGTLNTEAFF	-	TRBV27	TRBJ1-1	-
TGTGCCAGCACCCCGAGGGGAGCAACTAATGAAAAACTGTTTTTT	CASTPRGATNEKLFF	-	TRBV28	TRBJ1-4	-
TGTGCCAGCAGCGGAACCACAGGGGGCGTGGATGGCTACACCTTC	CASSGTTGGVDGYTF	TRBD1	TRBV11-2	TRBJ1-2	once
TGTGCCAGCAGGGCTAGCGGGAGTATTAGCACAGATACGCAGTATTTT	CASRASGSISTDTQYF	TRBD2	TRBV2	TRBJ2-3	-
TGTGCCAGCAGCCGGAATTACAGGGTCTCGAACACTGAAGCTTTCTTT	CASSRNYRVSNTEAFF	-	TRBV7-2	TRBJ1-1	-